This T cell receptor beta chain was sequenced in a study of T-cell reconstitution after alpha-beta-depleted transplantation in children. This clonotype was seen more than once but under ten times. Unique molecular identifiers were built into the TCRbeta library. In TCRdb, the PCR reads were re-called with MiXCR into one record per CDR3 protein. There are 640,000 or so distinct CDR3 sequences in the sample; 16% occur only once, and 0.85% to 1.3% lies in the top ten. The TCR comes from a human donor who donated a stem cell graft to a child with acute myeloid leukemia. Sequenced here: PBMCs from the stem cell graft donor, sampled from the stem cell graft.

The CDR3 region has the DNA TGCGCCAGCAGTGACGCGGGGCATAGCAATCAGCCCCAGCATTTT. It specifies CASSDAGHSNQPQHF. The rearrangement joins TRBV10-2 to TRBJ1-5, with a tentative D call TRBD1 (5 bases). With 3 bases removed from V and 0 bases from J, the gap between germline ends came to 9 bases. CDR3 length equals 15 residues. Germline lookup yields CDR1 WSHSY and CDR2 SAAADI.